This paragraph reports one T cell receptor (beta chain). The antigen is unknown. Sample-barcoded 5' priming and a J-beta primer mix drove a second PCR of roughly 7 to 11 cycles. Each of the cDNA molecules was tagged by a template-switch adaptor with 12 random nucleotides. Each of the samples gave a minimum of 2.5 million paired-end reads that contained CDR3. Using its own MiXCR run on the 5' RACE reads, TCRdb lists one record per CDR3 protein. Seen here are under 850,000 distinct CDR3 sequences, about 37% observed once, and the top ten hold over 10%. This sample is drawn from a study of blood T cells in healthy people across ages. Whole-study findings and limits: Naive T cell percentage by flow cytometry tracked strongly with beta diversity. Because sorting was not performed, PBMCs prevented conclusive naive versus antigen-experienced comparison.

Sequenced: blood. The sequence derives from a man between 18 and 29 years old in good health.

The CDR3 region has the DNA TGCAGTGCTAGTAGGACGGGGGATGGCGCTGAAGCTTTCTTT. Protein: CSASRTGDGAEAFF. This chain uses TRBV20-1 with TRBJ1-1; TRBD1 might be the D (5 bases). The CDR3 contains 14 residues. The ends were cut back, 3 bases at V and 6 bases at J, with 17 bases in the middle. CDR1 is DFQATT and CDR2 is SNEGSKA in the germline V gene (reference sequence).